At least ten counts were recorded for the clone carrying this TCR beta chain. The data derive from a study of shared clonotypes between healthy human individuals. Germline trimming cut 3 bases from V and 8 bases from J; bases unmatched to any gene: 6. Per the germline V gene, CDR1 is SGHAT and CDR2 is FQNNGV. The CDR3 spans 13 residues. Profiled with immunoSEQ multiplex PCR; TCRdb holds only in-frame clones, not every one. This sample has some 1,100,000 clones; more than 75% occur once, and the top ten carry more than 0.45%. The origin of this receptor is a man between 18 and 29 years old in good health. Some clones in this sample may be carry-over from other donors' samples. The chain has TRBV11-2 and TRBJ1-1; 7 bases are shared with TRBD1. Sequencing input: memory CD4+ T cells from PBMCs. Subset in this sample: CD45RA-negative fraction. The CDR3 DNA is TGTGCCAGCAGCTTTTACGCGACAGGGGAAGCTTTCTTT. It specifies CASSFYATGEAFF.